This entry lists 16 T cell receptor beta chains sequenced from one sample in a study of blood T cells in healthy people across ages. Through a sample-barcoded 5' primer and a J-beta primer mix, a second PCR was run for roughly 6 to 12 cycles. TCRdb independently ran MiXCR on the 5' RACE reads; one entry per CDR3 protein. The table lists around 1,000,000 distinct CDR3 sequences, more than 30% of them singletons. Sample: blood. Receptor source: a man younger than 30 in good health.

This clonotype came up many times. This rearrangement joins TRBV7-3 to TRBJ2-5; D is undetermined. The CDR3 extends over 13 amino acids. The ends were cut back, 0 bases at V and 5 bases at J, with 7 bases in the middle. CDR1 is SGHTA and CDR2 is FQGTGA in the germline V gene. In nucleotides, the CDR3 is TGTGCCAGCAGCTTAACGTTAAGGGAGACCCAGTACTTC. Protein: CASSLTLRETQYF.

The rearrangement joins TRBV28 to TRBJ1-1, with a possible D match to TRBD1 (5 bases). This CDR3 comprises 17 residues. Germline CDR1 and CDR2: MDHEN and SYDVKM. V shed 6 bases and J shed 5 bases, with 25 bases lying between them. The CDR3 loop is CASSPPRPGTLGTEAFF. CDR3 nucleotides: TGTGCCAGCAGCCCACCCCGCCCGGGGACCCTGGGGACTGAAGCTTTCTTT.

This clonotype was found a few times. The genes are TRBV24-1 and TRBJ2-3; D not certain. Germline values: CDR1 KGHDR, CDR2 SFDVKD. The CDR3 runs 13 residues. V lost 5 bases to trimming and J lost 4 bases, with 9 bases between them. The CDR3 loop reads CATSVAGADTQYF. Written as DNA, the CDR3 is TGTGCCACCAGTGTAGCTGGCGCAGATACGCAGTATTTT.

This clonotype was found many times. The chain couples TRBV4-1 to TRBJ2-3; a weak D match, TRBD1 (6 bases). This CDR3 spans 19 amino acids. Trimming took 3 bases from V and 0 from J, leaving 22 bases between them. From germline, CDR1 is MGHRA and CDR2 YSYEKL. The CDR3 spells CASSHSGTTTGDSTDTQYF. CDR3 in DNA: TGCGCCAGCAGCCACAGCGGCACCACGACAGGAGATAGCACAGATACGCAGTATTTT.

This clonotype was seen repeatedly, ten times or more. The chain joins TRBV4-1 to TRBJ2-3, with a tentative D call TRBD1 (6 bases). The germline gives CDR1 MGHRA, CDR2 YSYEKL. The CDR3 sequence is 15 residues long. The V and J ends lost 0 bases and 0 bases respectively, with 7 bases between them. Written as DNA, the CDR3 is TGCGCCAGCAGCCAAGAGACAGGTAGCACAGATACGCAGTATTTT. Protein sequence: CASSQETGSTDTQYF.

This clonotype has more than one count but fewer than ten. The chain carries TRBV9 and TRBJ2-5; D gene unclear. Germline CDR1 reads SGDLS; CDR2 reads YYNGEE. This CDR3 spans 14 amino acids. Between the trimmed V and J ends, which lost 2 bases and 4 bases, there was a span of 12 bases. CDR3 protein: CASSVASVRETQYF. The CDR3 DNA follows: TGTGCCAGCAGCGTCGCGAGTGTGAGAGAGACCCAGTACTTC. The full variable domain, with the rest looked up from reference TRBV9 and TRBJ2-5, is DSGVTQTPKHLITATGQRVTLRCSPRSGDLSVYWYQQSLDQGLQFLIQYYNGEERAKGNILERFSAQQFPDLHSELNLSSLELGDSALYFCASSVASVRETQYFGPGTRLLVL.

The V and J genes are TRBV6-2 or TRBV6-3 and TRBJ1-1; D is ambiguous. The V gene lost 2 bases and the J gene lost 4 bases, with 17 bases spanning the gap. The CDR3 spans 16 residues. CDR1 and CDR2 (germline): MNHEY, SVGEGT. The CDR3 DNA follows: TGTGCCAGCAGTTACGGGTTGAGAGAGATTGGCACTGAAGCTTTCTTT. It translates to CASSYGLREIGTEAFF.

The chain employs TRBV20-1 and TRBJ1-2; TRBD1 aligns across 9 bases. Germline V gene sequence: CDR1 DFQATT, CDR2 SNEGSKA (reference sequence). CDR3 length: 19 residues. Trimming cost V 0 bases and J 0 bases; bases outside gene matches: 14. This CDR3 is CSARDLGGTGPSSNYGYTF. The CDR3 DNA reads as TGCAGTGCTAGAGATCTAGGAGGGACAGGGCCATCCTCTAACTATGGCTACACCTTC.

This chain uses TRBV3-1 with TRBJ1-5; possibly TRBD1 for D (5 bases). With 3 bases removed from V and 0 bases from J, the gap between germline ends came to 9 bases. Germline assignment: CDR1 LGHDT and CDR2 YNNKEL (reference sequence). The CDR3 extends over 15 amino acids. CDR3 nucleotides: TGTGCCAGCAGCCAGGGGGAATATAGCAATCAGCCCCAGCATTTT. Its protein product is CASSQGEYSNQPQHF.

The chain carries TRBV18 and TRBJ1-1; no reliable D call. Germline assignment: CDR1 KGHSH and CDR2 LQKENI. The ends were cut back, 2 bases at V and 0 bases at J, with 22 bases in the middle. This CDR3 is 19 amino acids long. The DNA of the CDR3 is TGTGCCAGCTCACCAGTCAGGTATATAGTTGCGGAGATGAACACTGAAGCTTTCTTT. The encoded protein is CASSPVRYIVAEMNTEAFF. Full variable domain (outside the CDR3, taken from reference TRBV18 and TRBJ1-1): NAGVMQNPRHLVRRRGQEARLRCSPMKGHSHVYWYRQLPEEGLKFMVYLQKENIIDESGMPKERFSAEFPKEGPSILRIQQVVRGDSAAYFCASSPVRYIVAEMNTEAFFGQGTRLTVV.

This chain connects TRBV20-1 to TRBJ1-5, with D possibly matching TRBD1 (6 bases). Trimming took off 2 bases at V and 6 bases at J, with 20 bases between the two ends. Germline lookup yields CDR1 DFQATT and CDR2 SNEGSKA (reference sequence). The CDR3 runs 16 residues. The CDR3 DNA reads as TGCAGTGCTAGAATTATATCAGCAGGGGCGAGTCAGCCCCAGCATTTT. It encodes CSARIISAGASQPQHF.

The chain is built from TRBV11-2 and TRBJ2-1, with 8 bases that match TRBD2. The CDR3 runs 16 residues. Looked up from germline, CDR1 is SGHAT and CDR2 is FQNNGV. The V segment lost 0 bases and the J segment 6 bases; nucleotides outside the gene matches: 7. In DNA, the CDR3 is TGTGCCAGCAGCTTAGATGGCGGGGGGCCCCGCAATGAGCAGTTCTTC. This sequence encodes CASSLDGGGPRNEQFF.

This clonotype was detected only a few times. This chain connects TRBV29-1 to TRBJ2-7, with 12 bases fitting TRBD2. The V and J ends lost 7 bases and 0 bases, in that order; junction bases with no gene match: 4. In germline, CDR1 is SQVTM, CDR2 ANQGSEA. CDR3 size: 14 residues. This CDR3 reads CSGLTSGGSYEQYF. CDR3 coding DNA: TGCAGCGGATTGACTAGCGGGGGCTCCTACGAGCAGTACTTC.

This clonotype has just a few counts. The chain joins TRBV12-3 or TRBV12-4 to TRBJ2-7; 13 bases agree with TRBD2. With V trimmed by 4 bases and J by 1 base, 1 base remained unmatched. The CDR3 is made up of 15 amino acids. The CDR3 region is CASSSGLAGSYEQYF. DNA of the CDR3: TGTGCCAGCAGTTCGGGACTAGCGGGGTCCTACGAGCAGTACTTC.

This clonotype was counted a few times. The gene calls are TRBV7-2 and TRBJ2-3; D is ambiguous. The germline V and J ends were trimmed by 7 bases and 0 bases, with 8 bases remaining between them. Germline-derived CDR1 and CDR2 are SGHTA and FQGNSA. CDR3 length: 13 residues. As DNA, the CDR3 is TGTGCCAGCAAAAATTTCAGCACAGATACGCAGTATTTT. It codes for CASKNFSTDTQYF.

The CDR3 DNA is TGTGCCAGCAGTTTGTCGGGGTTTAGTGGTGAGCAGTTCTTC. Encoded protein: CASSLSGFSGEQFF. This sequence joins TRBV12-3 or TRBV12-4 and TRBJ2-1, with D perhaps TRBD2 (5 bases). Between the trimmed V and J ends, which lost 3 bases and 9 bases, there was a span of 15 bases. The CDR3 contains 14 residues.